These T cell receptor beta chains were read from a single sample in a study of TIL therapy for anti-PD-1-resistant metastatic lung cancer. Assay used: immunoSEQ multiplex PCR; TCRdb lists only in-frame clones, some missing. Of 60,000 or so clones detected, roughly 69% appear once; the ten largest clones hold roughly 7%. The source was blood, collected at baseline. These receptors were obtained from a person aged 25 to 79 with non-small cell lung cancer. Each CDR3 is given with its conserved first and last residue. A D gene is named only where the DNA matches it firmly. Clone size appears in some rows only: once, few, many, or a class for an expanded clone.

>TRBV10-1|.|TRBJ2-7|.
CASSPGTGYEQYF
TGCGCCAGCAGTCCCGGGACCGGCTACGAGCAGTACTTC
>TRBV29-1|TRBD2|TRBJ2-7|.
CSVLAGGLYEQYF
TGCAGCGTTCTAGCGGGAGGTCTCTACGAGCAGTACTTC
>TRBV5-1|TRBD1|TRBJ2-3|.
CASSLQGGGATGDTQYF
TGCGCCAGCAGCTTGCAAGGGGGCGGCGCGACCGGGGATACGCAGTATTTT
>TRBV7-2|.|TRBJ1-2|.
CASSLGQEGYTF
TGTGCCAGCAGCTTAGGACAAGAAGGCTACACCTTC
>TRBV7-9|.|TRBJ2-6|.
CAGAGVSGANVLTF
TGTGCAGGAGCTGGGGTCTCTGGGGCCAACGTCCTGACTTTC
>TRBV5-4|.|TRBJ1-1|once
CASSQDTEAFF
TGTGCCAGCAGCCAAGATACTGAAGCTTTCTTT
>TRBV5-1|TRBD1|TRBJ1-5|.
CASSLGTGDQPQHF
TGCGCCAGCAGCTTAGGGACAGGGGATCAGCCCCAGCATTTT
>TRBV28|.|TRBJ2-2|.
CASSPRGTGELFF
TGTGCCAGCAGCCCCAGAGGCACCGGGGAGCTGTTTTTT
>TRBV5-4|TRBD1|TRBJ2-2|few
CASSPRDRANTGELFF
TGTGCCAGCAGCCCCCGGGACAGGGCGAACACCGGGGAGCTGTTTTTT
>TRBV5-6|.|TRBJ1-1|.
CASSLAGGTNTEAFF
TGTGCCAGCAGCTTGGCCGGGGGTACGAACACTGAAGCTTTCTTT
>TRBV4-1|.|TRBJ1-3|.
CASSQTNTGAFSGNTIYF
TGCGCCAGCAGCCAAACAAATACCGGGGCCTTCTCTGGAAACACCATATATTTT
>TRBV6-1|TRBD1|TRBJ1-4|few
CASSESGTGNEKLFF
TGTGCCAGCAGTGAAAGTGGGACAGGCAATGAAAAACTGTTTTTT
>TRBV6-6|.|TRBJ2-7|.
CASSYAGPTYEQYF
TGTGCCAGCAGTTACGCAGGGCCCACCTACGAGCAGTACTTC
>TRBV19|TRBD2|TRBJ2-1|.
CASSSGRVNEQFF
TGTGCCAGTAGTAGCGGGAGGGTCAATGAGCAGTTCTTC
>TRBV29-1|.|TRBJ1-3|.
CSVNPTGLIGNTIYF
TGCAGCGTTAACCCCACAGGGTTAATTGGAAACACCATATATTTT
>TRBV2|TRBD2|TRBJ2-3|.
CASRSGGTDTQYF
TGTGCCAGCCGGAGCGGGGGCACAGATACGCAGTATTTT
>TRBV28|.|TRBJ2-5|.
CASSWGLGGETQYF
TGTGCCAGCAGTTGGGGCCTGGGGGGAGAGACCCAGTACTTC
>TRBV5-4|TRBD1|TRBJ1-2|.
CASSSGTEFNYGYTF
TGTGCCAGCAGCTCAGGGACAGAGTTTAACTATGGCTACACCTTC
>TRBV6-5|.|TRBJ1-2|.
CASGTTNYGYTF
TGTGCCAGCGGGACCACTAACTATGGCTACACCTTC
>TRBV7-9|.|TRBJ1-1|.
CASSLQGRVTEAFF
TGTGCCAGCAGCCTACAGGGTAGGGTCACTGAAGCTTTCTTT
>TRBV5-6|.|TRBJ2-4|.
CASSLEGAKNIQYF
TGTGCCAGCAGCTTGGAGGGGGCCAAAAACATTCAGTACTTC
>TRBV11-3|.|TRBJ2-7|.
CASSFTEISYEQYF
TGTGCCAGCAGCTTCACTGAAATCTCCTACGAGCAGTACTTC
>TRBV14|.|TRBJ1-2|few
CASSVRVGYGYTF
TGTGCCAGCAGCGTCAGGGTGGGCTATGGCTACACCTTC
>TRBV30|.|TRBJ1-5|.
CAWSLRGGGQPQHF
TGTGCCTGGAGCCTAAGGGGGGGAGGTCAGCCCCAGCATTTT
>TRBV10-3|.|TRBJ2-3|.
CAISEQMQVYTQYF
TGTGCCATCAGTGAACAGATGCAGGTTTATACGCAGTATTTT
>TRBV5-1|.|TRBJ2-2|.
CASSLRGLVVSPSSGTGELFF
TGCGCCAGCAGCTTGAGAGGGTTAGTGGTTTCCCCCAGTTCTGGCACCGGGGAGCTGTTTTTT
>TRBV28|.|TRBJ1-2|.
CASSFADRANYGYTF
TGTGCCAGCAGTTTTGCGGACCGCGCTAACTATGGCTACACCTTC
>TRBV19|TRBD1|TRBJ1-5|.
CASSIDFRTGKQPQHF
TGTGCCAGTAGTATCGATTTTAGGACAGGAAAACAGCCCCAGCATTTT
>TRBV6-1|.|TRBJ2-2|.
CASSEETVGQWNTGELFF
TGTGCCAGCAGTGAAGAAACGGTGGGTCAGTGGAACACCGGGGAGCTGTTTTTT
>TRBV20-1|.|TRBJ2-5|.
CSARLQETQYF
TGCAGTGCTAGACTACAAGAGACCCAGTACTTC
>TRBV30|.|TRBJ2-1|.
CAFEQKVGPRSYNEQFF
TGTGCCTTCGAACAAAAGGTGGGGCCACGCTCCTACAATGAGCAGTTCTTC
>TRBV11-2|TRBD2|TRBJ2-1|once
CASSSETSGRENEQFF
TGTGCCAGCAGCTCGGAAACTAGCGGGAGGGAGAATGAGCAGTTCTTC
>TRBV7-2|.|TRBJ2-2|few
CASGPHRLGELFF
TGTGCCAGCGGACCCCACAGGCTCGGGGAGCTGTTTTTT
>TRBV30|.|TRBJ2-7|.
CAWSVGGYEQYF
TGTGCCTGGAGTGTCGGGGGATACGAGCAGTACTTC
>TRBV9|TRBD1|TRBJ2-1|.
CASSSRTGDYNEQFF
TGTGCCAGCAGCTCCCGGACAGGGGACTACAATGAGCAGTTCTTC
>TRBV7-9|.|TRBJ1-2|.
CASSSFGVDGYTF
TGTGCCAGCAGCTCATTCGGGGTTGATGGCTACACCTTC
>TRBV5-1|TRBD1|TRBJ2-4|once
CASRAIGAGGSRAKNIQYF
TGCGCCAGCAGGGCTATTGGGGCAGGGGGCTCAAGGGCCAAAAACATTCAGTACTTC
>TRBV5-4|TRBD1|TRBJ1-1|.
CASSQTGMNTEAFF
TGTGCCAGCAGCCAGACAGGGATGAACACTGAAGCTTTCTTT
>TRBV5-6|.|TRBJ2-3|few
CASGLNTDTQYF
TGTGCCAGCGGGCTGAACACAGATACGCAGTATTTT
>TRBV10-2|.|TRBJ1-5|.
CASTSGFQPQHF
TGCGCCAGCACCTCGGGGTTTCAGCCCCAGCATTTT
>TRBV28|.|TRBJ1-2|.
CASSSSGTLYGYTF
TGTGCCAGCAGTTCCTCCGGGACCCTCTATGGCTACACCTTC
>TRBV5-1|.|TRBJ1-1|.
CASSLEGGNTEAFF
TGCGCCAGCAGCTTGGAAGGCGGGAACACTGAAGCTTTCTTT
>TRBV29-1|.|TRBJ2-5|.
CSVASGMETQYF
TGCAGCGTTGCGTCCGGGATGGAGACCCAGTACTTC
>TRBV6-4|TRBD1|TRBJ2-3|.
CASGDRATDTQYF
TGTGCCAGCGGCGACAGGGCCACAGATACGCAGTATTTT
>TRBV19|TRBD1|TRBJ1-1|few
CASSTLGQVSRDTEAFF
TGTGCCAGTAGTACGCTGGGACAGGTGTCTCGTGACACTGAAGCTTTCTTT
>TRBV6-5|.|TRBJ2-5|.
CASRAKGGPGEQYF
TGTGCCAGCAGGGCGAAGGGGGGGCCAGGGGAGCAGTACTTC
>TRBV6-1|TRBD1|TRBJ1-5|.
CASGGQGGQPQHF
TGTGCCAGCGGAGGACAGGGTGGTCAGCCCCAGCATTTT
>TRBV9|TRBD2|TRBJ2-3|once
CASSGSGGHSTDTQYF
TGTGCCAGCAGCGGTAGCGGGGGCCACTCCACAGATACGCAGTATTTT
>TRBV6-1|.|TRBJ2-5|.
CASGEQWETQYF
TGTGCCAGCGGGGAGCAGTGGGAGACCCAGTACTTC
>TRBV7-6|TRBD2|TRBJ2-5|.
CASSSREGRAGETQYF
TGTGCCAGCAGCTCCCGGGAGGGGAGGGCGGGAGAGACCCAGTACTTC
>TRBV6-5|.|TRBJ2-2|.
CASSLLVAGELFF
TGTGCCAGCAGTTTACTAGTTGCCGGGGAGCTGTTTTTT
>TRBV10-3|.|TRBJ1-5|.
CAIGQLLQPQHF
TGTGCCATCGGACAGCTCTTACAGCCCCAGCATTTT
>TRBV4-2|TRBD1|TRBJ2-2|.
CASSQLGTGVFLGELFF
TGTGCCAGCAGCCAGCTGGGGACAGGGGTGTTTTTAGGGGAGCTGTTTTTT
>TRBV7-2|.|TRBJ2-6|.
CASSLVIGWANVLTF
TGTGCCAGCAGCTTAGTTATTGGCTGGGCCAACGTCCTGACTTTC
>TRBV5-6|.|TRBJ2-1|.
CASSFLRAYNEQFF
TGTGCCAGCAGCTTTCTAAGGGCTTACAATGAGCAGTTCTTC
>TRBV7-9|.|TRBJ1-1|.
CASSYRVDTEAFF
TGTGCCAGCAGCTACAGGGTCGACACTGAAGCTTTCTTT
>TRBV19|.|TRBJ2-3|.
CASSMGTDTQYF
TGTGCCAGTAGTATGGGCACAGATACGCAGTATTTT